The 3 T cell receptor beta chains given below trace back to one sample, sequenced in a study of T-cell memory formation after mild COVID-19. Using its own MiXCR run on the 5' RACE reads, TCRdb lists one record per CDR3 protein. The repertoire holds 390,000 or so distinct CDR3 sequences, with about 16% as singletons. Sample: PBMCs or a T cell subset sorted from them (not recorded which). These receptors were taken from a man aged 18 to 29 who had mild COVID-19 (a few samples of this study predate the infection). Cell type and time point are not known.

The rearrangement uses TRBV6-5 and TRBJ1-5; 11 bases agree with TRBD1. CDR3 length: 15 amino acids. The V gene end was trimmed by 6 bases and the J gene end by 7 bases; junction bases not matched to a gene: 8. CDR1 and CDR2 from the germline V gene are MNHEY and SVGAGI. CDR3 region: CASRRTGGPGQPQHF. In nucleotides, the CDR3 is TGTGCCAGCAGGAGGACAGGGGGCCCGGGGCAGCCCCAGCATTTT.

This chain joins TRBV12-3 or TRBV12-4 and TRBJ2-2, with 7 bases that match TRBD1. CDR3 size: 17 residues. J was trimmed by 2 bases and V by 6 bases; bases with no gene match: 12. This CDR3 reads CASSPRRGGTNTGELFF. CDR3 sequence (DNA): TGTGCCAGCAGCCCGAGACGAGGGGGCACTAACACCGGGGAGCTGTTTTTT.

The chain links TRBV24-1 to TRBJ2-5; 10 bases agree with TRBD2. The CDR3 runs to 13 residues. The trim removed 10 bases at V and 2 bases at J, leaving 3 bases unmatched. From germline, CDR1 is KGHDR and CDR2 SFDVKD. CDR3 sequence (DNA): TGTGCCACATCTAGCGGGGGACAAGAGACCCAGTACTTC. Amino acids: CATSSGGQETQYF.